One TCR beta chain is described in this entry. No antigen is known for it. No much larger clone is present one base from it, and per-base qualities are unavailable. The donors were about 40 Caucasian individuals from Russia, aged roughly 6 to 100 years, who were systemically healthy. Each donor gave roughly 11 milliliters of peripheral blood, drawn into EDTA-treated Vacutainer tubes. Ficoll-Paque density-gradient centrifugation was used to isolate PBMCs, with at least 6.5 million per sample. Trizol reagent was used to extract total RNA from PBMCs, with at least 5.5 micrograms per sample. The percentages of naive CD45RAhigh/CD27high T cells were determined by flow cytometry on a PBMC aliquot from every donor. The sample is drawn from a study of blood T cells in healthy people across ages (dated by TCRdb to between 2015 and 2016). For the wider study: In model experiments, template switching captured about one uniquely barcoded TCR beta cDNA molecule for every two T cells. Age-related changes in TCR beta repertoire diversity were measured in the study by deep sequencing normalized with unique cDNA molecular identifiers. Four age groups were formed from the donors: young (average approximately 15 years), middle-aged (around 40), aged (62) and long-lived (approximately 78). To avoid experimental bias, donors of different ages were randomly spread across the sequencing lanes. The study analyzed two additional independent replicas of 1 million unique cDNA reads from the same blood draw for two donors, one aged 18 to 29 and one aged 80 or older. Study-wide conclusions, independent of this receptor: Conclusive comparison of naive and antigen-experienced compartments was prevented by the profiling of bulk unsorted PBMCs. The percentage of naive T cells measured by flow cytometry correlated strongly with observed TCR beta diversity. As age increased, observed TCR beta diversity per million T cells dropped in a roughly linear way, and a significant reduction was already evident by age about 40. Because the CMV infection status of the donors was unknown, age-related changes in expanded clonotypes may potentially have been confounded. Compared with the aged group, more naive CD4+ T cells, fewer expanded clones and increased TCR diversity were shown by the long-lived group, suggesting age selection. Estimates of total diversity based on one million sequenced T cells were regarded as lower bounds and as underestimates.

The library was generated by 5' RACE. The sample was run on an Illumina HiSeq 2500. A second PCR of roughly 7 to 11 cycles was run with a J-beta primer mix and a sample-barcoded 5' primer. A template-switch 5' adaptor carrying 12 random nucleotides introduced a unique molecular identifier onto each TCR beta cDNA molecule. Each sample yielded at least 3 million CDR3-containing paired-end reads. First-strand cDNA was synthesized from all RNA with the Mint cDNA synthesis kit, primed by a TRBC-specific oligonucleotide. After uracil-DNA glycosylase treatment, a first 18-cycle PCR used universal primers M1SS and BC2_uni_R on all cDNA. In the paper's pipeline: Each sample was normalized by randomly selecting 1 million high-quality reads, each carrying a distinct molecular identifier. Reads sharing molecular identifiers were discarded rather than binned into consensus sequences. MiTCR, with a Q25 quality threshold and the strictest error-elimination algorithm, was used for CDR3 identification, clonotype clustering and error correction. A nonparametric unseen species model using Euler transformation provided a lower-bound estimate of total TCR beta diversity. Starting from the raw public reads, TCRdb applied fastp trimming at Q25, assembled clones with MiXCR and retained in-frame beta chains. Rows with a matching CDR3 protein are joined into one entry that keeps the most common DNA and genes. None of the V and J calls come from the authors' own analysis; TCRdb made them. This sample comprises 450,000 to 700,000 distinct CDR3 sequences, approximately 30% of them detected only once. The ten biggest clones cover less than 20% of the sample.

V gives up 5 bases and J gives up 1 base, and the segment between their germline ends measures 13 bases. From its cysteine to its phenylalanine, the CDR3 spans 16 amino acids. Here the CDR3 DNA is all that survives: 48 bases in frame from base 1. Per the germline V gene, SGHRS is the CDR1 and YFSETQ is the CDR2. Sequenced material: blood. The TCR sequence derives from a woman in her 70s in good health. The rearranged segments are TRBV5-1 and TRBJ1-6; TRBD1 could be the D gene, as 6 bases match. The CDR3 corresponds to CASSLQGASYNSPLHF. The DNA sequence follows: TGCGCCAGCAGTTTACAGGGAGCGTCCTATAATTCACCCCTCCACTTT.